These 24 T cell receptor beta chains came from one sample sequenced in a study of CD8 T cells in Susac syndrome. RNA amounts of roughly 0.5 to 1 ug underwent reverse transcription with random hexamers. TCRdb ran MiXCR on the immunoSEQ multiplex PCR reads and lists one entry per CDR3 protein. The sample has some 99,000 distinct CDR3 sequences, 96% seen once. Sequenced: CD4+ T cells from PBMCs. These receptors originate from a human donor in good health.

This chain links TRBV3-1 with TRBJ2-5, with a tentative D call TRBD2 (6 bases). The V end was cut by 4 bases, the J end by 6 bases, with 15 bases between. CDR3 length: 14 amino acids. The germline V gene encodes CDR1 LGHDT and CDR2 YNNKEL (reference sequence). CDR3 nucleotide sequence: TGTGCCAGCAGCCCGGGGGTCGGTTTGAAGACCCAGTACTTC. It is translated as CASSPGVGLKTQYF.

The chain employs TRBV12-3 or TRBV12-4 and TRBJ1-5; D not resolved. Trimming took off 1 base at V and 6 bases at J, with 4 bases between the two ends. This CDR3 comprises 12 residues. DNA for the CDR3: TGTGCCAGCAGTTTAGATATTCAGCCCCAGCATTTT. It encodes CASSLDIQPQHF.

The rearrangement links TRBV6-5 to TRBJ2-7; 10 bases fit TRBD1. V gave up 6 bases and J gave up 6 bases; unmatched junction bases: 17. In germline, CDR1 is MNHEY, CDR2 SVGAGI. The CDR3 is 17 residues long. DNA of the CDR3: TGTGCCAGCAGCTTAGTCCCCGGGACAGGGGTCGTGGGCGAGCAGTACTTC. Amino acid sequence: CASSLVPGTGVVGEQYF.

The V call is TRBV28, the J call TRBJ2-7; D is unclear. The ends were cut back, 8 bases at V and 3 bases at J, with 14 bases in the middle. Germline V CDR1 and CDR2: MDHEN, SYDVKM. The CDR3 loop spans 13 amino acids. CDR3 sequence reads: CASRKRSFYEQYF. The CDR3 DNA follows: TGTGCCAGCCGTAAACGCTCCTTCTACGAGCAGTACTTC. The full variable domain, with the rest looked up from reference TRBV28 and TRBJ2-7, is DVKVTQSSRYLVKRTGEKVFLECVQDMDHENMFWYRQDPGLGLRLIYFSYDVKMKEKGDIPEGYSVSREKKERFSLILESASTNQTSMYLCASRKRSFYEQYFGPGTRLTVT.

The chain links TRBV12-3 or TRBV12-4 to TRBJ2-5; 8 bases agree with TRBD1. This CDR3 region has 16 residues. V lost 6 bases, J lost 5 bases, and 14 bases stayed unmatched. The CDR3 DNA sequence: TGTGCCAGCAGCCCACCGGACAGGGTCGTGGGGGAGACCCAGTACTTC. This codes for CASSPPDRVVGETQYF.

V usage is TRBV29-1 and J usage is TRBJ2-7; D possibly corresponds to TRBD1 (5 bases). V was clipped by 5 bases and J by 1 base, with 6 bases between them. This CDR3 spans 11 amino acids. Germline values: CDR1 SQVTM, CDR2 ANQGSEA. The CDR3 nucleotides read TGCAGCGTTAGGGGATCCTACGAGCAGTACTTC. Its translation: CSVRGSYEQYF.

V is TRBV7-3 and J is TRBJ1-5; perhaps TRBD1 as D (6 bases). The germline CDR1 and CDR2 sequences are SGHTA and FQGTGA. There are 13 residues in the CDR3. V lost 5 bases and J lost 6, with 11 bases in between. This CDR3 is CASSAGQSQPQHF. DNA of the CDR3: TGTGCCAGCAGCGCAGGACAGAGTCAGCCCCAGCATTTT.

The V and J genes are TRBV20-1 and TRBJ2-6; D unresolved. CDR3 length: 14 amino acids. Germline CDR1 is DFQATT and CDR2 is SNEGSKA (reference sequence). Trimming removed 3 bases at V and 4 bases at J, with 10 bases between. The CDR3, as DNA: TGCAGTGCTAGCCTCCGGTCCGGGGCCAACGTCCTGACTTTC. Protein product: CSASLRSGANVLTF.

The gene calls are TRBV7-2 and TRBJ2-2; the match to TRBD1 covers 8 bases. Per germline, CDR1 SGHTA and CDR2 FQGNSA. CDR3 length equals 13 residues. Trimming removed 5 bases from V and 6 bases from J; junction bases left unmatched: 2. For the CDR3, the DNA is TGTGCCAGCAGCACGACAGGGGCCGGGGAGCTGTTTTTT. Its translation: CASSTTGAGELFF.

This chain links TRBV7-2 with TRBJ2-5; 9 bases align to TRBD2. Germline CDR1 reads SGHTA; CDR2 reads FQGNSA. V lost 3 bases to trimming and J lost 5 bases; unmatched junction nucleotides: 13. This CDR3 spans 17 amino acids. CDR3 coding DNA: TGTGCCAGCAGCTTGAGTTCATCGCGGGGGGGCCTGGAGACCCAGTACTTC. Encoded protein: CASSLSSSRGGLETQYF.

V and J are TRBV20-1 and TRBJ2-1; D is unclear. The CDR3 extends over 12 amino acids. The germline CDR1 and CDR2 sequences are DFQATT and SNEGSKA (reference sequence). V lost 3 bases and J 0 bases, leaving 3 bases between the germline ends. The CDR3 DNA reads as TGCAGTGCTAGCGCCTCCTACAATGAGCAGTTCTTC. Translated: CSASASYNEQFF.

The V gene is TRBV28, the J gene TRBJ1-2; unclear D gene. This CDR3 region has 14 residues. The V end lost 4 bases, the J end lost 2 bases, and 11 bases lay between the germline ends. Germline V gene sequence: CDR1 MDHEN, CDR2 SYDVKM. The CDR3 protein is CASSSRTANYGYTF. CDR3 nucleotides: TGTGCCAGCAGTTCGCGGACGGCCAACTATGGCTACACCTTC.

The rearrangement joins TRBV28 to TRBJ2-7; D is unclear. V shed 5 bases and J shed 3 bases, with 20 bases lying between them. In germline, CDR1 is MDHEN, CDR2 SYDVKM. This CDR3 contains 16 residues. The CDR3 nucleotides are TGTGCCAGCAGTCCCCTGGGTCCCACAAACTTCTACGAGCAGTACTTC. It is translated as CASSPLGPTNFYEQYF.

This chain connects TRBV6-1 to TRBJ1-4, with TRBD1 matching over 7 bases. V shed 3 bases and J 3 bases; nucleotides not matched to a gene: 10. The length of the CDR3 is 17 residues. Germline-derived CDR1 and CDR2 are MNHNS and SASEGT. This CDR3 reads CASSEDRLRVANEKLFF. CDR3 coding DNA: TGTGCCAGCAGTGAGGACAGGCTCAGAGTGGCTAATGAAAAACTGTTTTTT.

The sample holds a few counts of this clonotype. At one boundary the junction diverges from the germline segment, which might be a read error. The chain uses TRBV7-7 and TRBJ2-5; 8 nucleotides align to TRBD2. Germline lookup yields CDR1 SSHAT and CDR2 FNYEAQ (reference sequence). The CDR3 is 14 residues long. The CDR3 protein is CASSPRGAGETQYF. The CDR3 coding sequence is TGTGCTAGCAGCCCGCGGGGGGCTGGAGAGACCCAGTACTTC.

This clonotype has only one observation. The CDR3 sequence: CASNQDRWDTQYF. CDR3 nucleotides: TGTGCCAGCAACCAGGACAGATGGGATACGCAGTATTTT. The rearrangement links TRBV12-3 or TRBV12-4 to TRBJ2-3; D possibly corresponds to TRBD1 (6 bases). The ends were cut back, 7 bases at V and 6 bases at J, with 14 bases in the middle. CDR3 length: 13 residues.

The CDR3 bases are TGTGCCAGCAGTTATGGCCAGTTCAATCAGCCCCAGCATTTT. Protein sequence: CASSYGQFNQPQHF. V is TRBV6-5 and J is TRBJ1-5; D remains ambiguous. Deletions cut 3 bases from V and 3 bases from J, with 9 bases between. CDR3 length: 14 residues. Germline CDR1 is MNHEY and CDR2 is SVGAGI.

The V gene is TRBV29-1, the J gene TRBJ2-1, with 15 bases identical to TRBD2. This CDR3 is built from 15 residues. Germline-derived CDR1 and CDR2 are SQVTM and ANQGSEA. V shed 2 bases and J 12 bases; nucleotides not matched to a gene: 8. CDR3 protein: CSVEKGLAGGLGQFF. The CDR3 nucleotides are TGCAGCGTTGAAAAGGGACTAGCGGGGGGCCTGGGGCAGTTCTTC.

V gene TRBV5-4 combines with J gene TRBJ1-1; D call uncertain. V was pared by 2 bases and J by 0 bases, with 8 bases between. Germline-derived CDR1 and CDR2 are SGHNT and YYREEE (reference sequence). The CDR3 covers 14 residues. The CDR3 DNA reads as TGTGCCAGCAGCTTCTTTAGCCTGAACACTGAAGCTTTCTTT. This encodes CASSFFSLNTEAFF.

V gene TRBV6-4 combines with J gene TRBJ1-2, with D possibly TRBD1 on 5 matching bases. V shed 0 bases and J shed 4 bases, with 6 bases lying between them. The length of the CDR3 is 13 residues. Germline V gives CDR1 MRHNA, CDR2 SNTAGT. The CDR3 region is CASSDSGTYGYTF. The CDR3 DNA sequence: TGTGCCAGCAGTGACTCAGGGACCTATGGCTACACCTTC.

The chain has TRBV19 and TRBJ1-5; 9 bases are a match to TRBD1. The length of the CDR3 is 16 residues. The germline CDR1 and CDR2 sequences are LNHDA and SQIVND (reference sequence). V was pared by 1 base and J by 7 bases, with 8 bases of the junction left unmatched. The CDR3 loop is CASSIVPQGARQPQHF. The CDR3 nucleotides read TGTGCCAGTAGTATAGTGCCACAGGGGGCCCGGCAGCCCCAGCATTTT. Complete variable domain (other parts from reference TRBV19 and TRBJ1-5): DGGITQSPKYLFRKEGQNVTLSCEQNLNHDAMYWYRQDPGQGLRLIYYSQIVNDFQKGDIAEGYSVSREKKESFPLTVTSAQKNPTAFYLCASSIVPQGARQPQHFGDGTRLSIL.

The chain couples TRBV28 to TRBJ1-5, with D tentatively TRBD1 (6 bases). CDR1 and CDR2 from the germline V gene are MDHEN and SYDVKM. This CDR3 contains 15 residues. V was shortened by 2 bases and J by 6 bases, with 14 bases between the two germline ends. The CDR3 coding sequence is TGTGCCAGCAGTTTACGGGGGGGCGTAGCTCAGCCCCAGCATTTT. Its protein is CASSLRGGVAQPQHF. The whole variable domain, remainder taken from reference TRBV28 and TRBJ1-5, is DVKVTQSSRYLVKRTGEKVFLECVQDMDHENMFWYRQDPGLGLRLIYFSYDVKMKEKGDIPEGYSVSREKKERFSLILESASTNQTSMYLCASSLRGGVAQPQHFGDGTRLSIL.

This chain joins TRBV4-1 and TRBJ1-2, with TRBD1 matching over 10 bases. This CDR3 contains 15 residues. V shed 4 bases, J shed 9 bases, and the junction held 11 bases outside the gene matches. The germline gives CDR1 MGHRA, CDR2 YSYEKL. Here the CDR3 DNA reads TGCGCCAGCAGCCCTCCCGGGACAGGGGTTTATAGCTACACCTTC. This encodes CASSPPGTGVYSYTF.

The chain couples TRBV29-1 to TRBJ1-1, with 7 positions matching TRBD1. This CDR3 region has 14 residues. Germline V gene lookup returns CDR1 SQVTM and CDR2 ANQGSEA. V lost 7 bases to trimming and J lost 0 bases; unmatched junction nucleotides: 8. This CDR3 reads CSARDSTMNTEAFF. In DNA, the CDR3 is TGCAGCGCCCGGGACAGCACTATGAACACTGAAGCTTTCTTT.